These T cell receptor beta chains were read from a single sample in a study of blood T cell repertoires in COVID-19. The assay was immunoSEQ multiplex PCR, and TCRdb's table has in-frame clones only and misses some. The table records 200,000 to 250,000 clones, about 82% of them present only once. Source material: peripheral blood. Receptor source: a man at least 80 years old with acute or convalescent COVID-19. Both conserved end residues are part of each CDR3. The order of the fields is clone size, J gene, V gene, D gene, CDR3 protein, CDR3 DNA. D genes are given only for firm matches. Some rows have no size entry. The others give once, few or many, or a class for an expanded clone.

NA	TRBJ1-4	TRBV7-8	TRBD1	CASIGGQLATNEKLFF	TGTGCCAGCATCGGGGGACAGCTCGCAACTAATGAAAAACTGTTTTTT
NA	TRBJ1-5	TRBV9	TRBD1	CASSTGQGGNQPQHF	TGTGCCAGCAGCACCGGACAGGGCGGCAATCAGCCCCAGCATTTT
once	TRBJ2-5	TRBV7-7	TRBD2	CASSLGLAGGGETQYF	TGTGCTAGCAGCTTAGGGCTAGCGGGAGGCGGGGAGACCCAGTACTTC
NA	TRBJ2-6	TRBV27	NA	CASSLPPMSSGANVLTF	TGTGCCAGCAGTTTGCCCCCAATGAGCTCTGGGGCCAACGTCCTGACTTTC
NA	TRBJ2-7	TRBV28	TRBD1	CASSRDRYEQYF	TGTGCCAGCAGTCGGGACAGGTACGAGCAGTACTTC
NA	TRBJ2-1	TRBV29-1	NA	CSSSEGNNEQFF	TGCAGCTCATCAGAGGGAAACAATGAGCAGTTCTTC
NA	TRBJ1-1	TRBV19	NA	CASSTYLGEAFF	TGTGCCAGTAGTACCTACCTTGGTGAAGCTTTCTTT
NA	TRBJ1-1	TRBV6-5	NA	CASSYSGGLMNTEAFF	TGTGCCAGCAGTTACTCTGGCGGACTCATGAACACTGAAGCTTTCTTT
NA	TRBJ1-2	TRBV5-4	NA	CASSFPGDRGYTF	TGTGCCAGCAGCTTCCCGGGGGATCGTGGCTACACCTTC
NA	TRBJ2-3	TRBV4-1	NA	CASSQETGRDTQYF	TGCGCCAGCAGCCAAGAGACAGGGAGGGATACGCAGTATTTT
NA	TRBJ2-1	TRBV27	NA	CASSLPGVREQFF	TGTGCCAGCAGTTTGCCCGGAGTTCGTGAGCAGTTCTTC
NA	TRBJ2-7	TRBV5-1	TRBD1	CASSPSGQGSYEQYF	TGCGCCAGCAGCCCCTCTGGACAGGGATCCTACGAGCAGTACTTC
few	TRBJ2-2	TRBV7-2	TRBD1	CASSLAVTGRTGELFF	TGTGCCAGCAGCTTGGCCGTGACAGGGAGAACCGGGGAGCTGTTTTTT
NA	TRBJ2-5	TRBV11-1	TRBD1	CASSSPGQKETQYF	TGTGCCAGCAGCTCTCCGGGACAGAAAGAGACCCAGTACTTC
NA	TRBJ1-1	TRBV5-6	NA	CASSAPLPGTEAFF	TGTGCCAGCAGCGCCCCTTTACCGGGGACTGAAGCTTTCTTT
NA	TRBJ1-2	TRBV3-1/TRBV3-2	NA	CASRSFGANYGYTF	TGTGCCAGCAGGAGTTTCGGAGCTAACTATGGCTACACCTTC